This TCR beta chain was sequenced in a study of PD-1 blockade in classical Hodgkin lymphoma. About the study: Patients in the cohort were put on intravenous nivolumab, 3 mg/kg every 2 weeks.

The germline CDR1 and CDR2 sequences are MNHEY and SMNVEV (reference sequence). V was shortened by 6 bases and J by 0 bases, with 9 bases between the two germline ends. This CDR3 contains 13 residues. Worth noting for this clone: Its specificity is not known.

Each and every patient relapsed after autologous stem cell transplantation, and patients got differing brentuximab vedotin exposure. Best responses were complete response, partial response or progressive disease. Profiled with immunoSEQ multiplex PCR; TCRdb holds only in-frame clones, not every one. The sample includes approximately 36,000 clones, approximately 69% of them seen just once. Findings and caveats of the study: It was CD4+ TCR diversity, not CD8+, that rose significantly by C4D1. Newly diagnosed patients reportedly trailed healthy donors in baseline TCR diversity.

This chain joins TRBV27 and TRBJ2-7; no definite D call. The clonotype originates from a human donor with classical Hodgkin lymphoma. This sample comprised peripheral blood mononuclear cells (PBMCs), obtained before the second cycle of nivolumab. The CDR3 reads CASRSAYSYEQYF. The CDR3, as DNA: TGTGCCAGCAGGAGCGCATACTCCTACGAGCAGTACTTC.